A selection of T cell receptor beta chains follows, all from one sample in a study of T cell responses to AZD1222 COVID-19 vaccine. Clones were read by immunoSEQ multiplex PCR, and TCRdb kept only the in-frame ones, dropping some. The data hold tens of thousands of clones, with about four fifths observed a single time. The sample in question was peripheral blood, obtained on day 0 of AZD1222 vaccination. Every receptor here comes from an adult in good health. CDR3s include the opening cysteine and the closing phenylalanine or tryptophan. The D gene is left open where the match is weak. Size is omitted from some rows. Given values are once, few, many or a class for expanded clones.

J,size,length,D,V,CDR3,DNA
TRBJ1-1,.,14,TRBD1,TRBV7-8,CASIEGTANTEAFF,TGTGCCAGCATCGAGGGGACAGCAAACACTGAAGCTTTCTTT
TRBJ2-1,.,15,TRBD2,TRBV7-6,CASSRTSGRPNEQFF,TGTGCCAGCAGCCGGACTAGCGGGAGACCTAATGAGCAGTTCTTC
TRBJ2-7,.,14,TRBD1,TRBV19,CASSPGQGGSEQYF,TGTGCCAGTAGCCCGGGACAGGGAGGGTCCGAGCAGTACTTC
TRBJ2-5,.,15,.,TRBV6-5,CASSYYPGPQETQYF,TGTGCCAGCAGTTACTACCCCGGGCCCCAAGAGACCCAGTACTTC
TRBJ2-1,.,16,TRBD2,TRBV6-5,CASSYSGGSSYNEQFF,TGTGCCAGCAGTTACTCGGGGGGGTCGTCCTACAATGAGCAGTTCTTC
TRBJ2-3,.,15,.,TRBV5-1,CASSLGQGSTDTQYF,TGCGCCAGCAGCTTGGGGCAGGGGAGCACAGATACGCAGTATTTT
TRBJ1-2,.,13,.,TRBV27,CASSLRQDFGYTF,TGTGCCAGCAGTTTAAGACAGGATTTTGGCTACACCTTC
TRBJ1-6,.,15,TRBD1,TRBV18,CASSSTGDLVSPLHF,TGTGCCAGCTCATCTACAGGGGACTTGGTTTCACCCCTCCACTTT
TRBJ1-6,.,15,TRBD1,TRBV6-5,CASRIPGQINSPLHF,TGTGCCAGCAGGATTCCGGGACAGATTAATTCACCCCTCCACTTT
TRBJ2-7,once,17,TRBD2,TRBV11-3,CASSLDFELAGFYEQYF,TGTGCCAGCAGCTTAGATTTCGAACTAGCGGGATTCTACGAGCAGTACTTC
TRBJ1-1,.,13,.,TRBV7-8,CASSLESQGEAFF,TGTGCCAGCAGCTTAGAAAGCCAGGGAGAAGCTTTCTTT
TRBJ1-4,.,14,.,TRBV27,CASGVPSVLEKLFF,TGTGCCAGCGGGGTTCCGTCGGTTTTAGAAAAACTGTTTTTT
TRBJ2-2,.,18,TRBD2,TRBV13,CASSQGGLAGSSTGELFF,TGTGCCAGCAGCCAGGGGGGACTAGCGGGAAGCAGCACCGGGGAGCTGTTTTTT
TRBJ2-4,few,16,.,TRBV13,CASSLEASDPKNIQYF,TGTGCCAGCAGCTTAGAGGCCAGCGACCCTAAAAACATTCAGTACTTC
TRBJ1-1,.,15,.,TRBV24-1,CATSPGSAPNTEAFF,TGTGCCACCTCGCCTGGGAGCGCCCCGAACACTGAAGCTTTCTTT
TRBJ1-1,.,11,.,TRBV30,CAWSFDTEAFF,TGTGCCTGGAGTTTCGACACTGAAGCTTTCTTT
TRBJ2-4,.,16,TRBD1,TRBV5-1,CASSKTLDRVENIQYF,TGCGCCAGCAGCAAAACCCTGGACAGGGTCGAAAACATTCAGTACTTC
TRBJ1-3,.,14,.,TRBV10-2,CASRDGISGNTIYF,TGCGCCAGCAGGGATGGGATATCTGGAAACACCATATATTTT
TRBJ1-1,.,14,.,TRBV10-3,CAISDFGGGTEAFF,TGTGCCATCAGTGATTTCGGGGGAGGCACTGAAGCTTTCTTT
TRBJ2-7,once,14,TRBD1,TRBV19,CASSRRQGVYEQYF,TGTGCCAGTAGTCGACGGCAGGGGGTATACGAGCAGTACTTC
TRBJ1-5,.,18,.,TRBV24-1,CATLGQWEEDHADQPQHF,TGTGCCACCCTGGGGCAGTGGGAGGAAGACCACGCGGATCAGCCCCAGCATTTT
TRBJ1-4,.,16,TRBD1,TRBV6-6,CASRGTGGASNEKLFF,TGTGCCAGCAGAGGGACAGGGGGCGCGTCTAATGAAAAACTGTTTTTT